The clone carrying this TCR beta chain was observed many times. As yet, its antigen is unknown. The CDR3 has 14 amino acids. Trimming removed 2 bases at V and 8 bases at J, with 12 bases between. Germline V gives CDR1 SGHAT, CDR2 FQNNGV. The sample comes from a study of T cells in Graves' hyperthyroidism and ophthalmopathy. Regarding the study as a whole: Researchers found most expanded thyroid clonotypes above 0.001 in blood as well. Separation of ophthalmopathy from stable hyperthyroidism was achieved by a 13 V-J model.

Amplification targeted TCR beta CDR3 regions from RNA transcripts. First-round RT-PCR of the TCR CDR3 relied on the HTBI primer set. One entry per CDR3 protein, called by TCRdb with MiXCR from the multiplex PCR reads. The table shows 450,000 to 700,000 distinct CDR3 sequences, with more than 45% occurring only once. The specimen was peripheral blood or thyroid tissue (not recorded which). The chain employs TRBV11-2 and TRBJ1-4, with D possibly TRBD1 on 6 matching bases. The TCR sequence derives from an adult woman with Graves' disease, either hyperthyroidism or ophthalmopathy (not recorded which). The CDR3, as DNA: TGTGCCAGCAGCTTATTCCAAAGGGGGGAAAAACTGTTTTTT. Translating gives CASSLFQRGEKLFF.